This T cell receptor (beta chain) originates from a study of blood T cell repertoires in COVID-19. TCRdb's table, derived via immunoSEQ multiplex PCR, lists solely in-frame clones and lacks some. The table records roughly 440,000 clones, around 89% of them present only once. The CDR3 has 15 residues. Germline V gene data show CDR1 as SGHRS and CDR2 as YFSETQ. V dropped 2 bases and J dropped 5; count of bases not matched to a gene: 9. Source material: peripheral blood. The chain carries TRBV5-1 and TRBJ2-7; 8 bases agree with TRBD1. This TCR derives from a woman aged 45-65 years with COVID-19, enrolled during active disease. The CDR3 sequence is CASSLVRGRVDEQYF. The CDR3 DNA reads as TGCGCCAGCAGCTTAGTCAGGGGGCGCGTGGACGAGCAGTACTTC.